A single sample gave rise to the 22 T cell receptor beta chains below, sequenced in a study of T cells after posttransplantation cyclophosphamide. Clones were read by immunoSEQ multiplex PCR, and TCRdb kept only the in-frame ones, dropping some. This set yields about 30,000 clones and no singletons; the top ten hold roughly 2.5%. Source material: PBMCs. These receptors came from a woman aged 55-69 years in good health, CMV-negative, and a related stem cell transplant donor.

This clone turned up a few times. The genes are TRBV12-3 or TRBV12-4 and TRBJ1-1; TRBD1 matches 8 bases. Trimming removed 6 bases from V and 1 base from J; junction bases left unmatched: 4. The CDR3 length is 14 residues. CDR3 sequence reads: CASRRQGRNTEAFF. The CDR3 region has the DNA TGTGCCAGCAGGAGACAGGGGAGGAACACTGAAGCTTTCTTT.

This clone was seen many times. The chain carries TRBV18 and TRBJ1-1; 8 bases match TRBD1. Germline loops: CDR1 KGHSH, CDR2 LQKENI. The CDR3 is 14 residues long. V was pared by 0 bases and J by 7 bases, with 4 bases of the junction left unmatched. Written as DNA, the CDR3 is TGTGCCAGCTCACCACCTGACAGGGGCGGTGAAGCTTTCTTT. Residues: CASSPPDRGGEAFF.

This clone was observed at least ten times. The rearrangement joins TRBV19 to TRBJ1-5, with 7 bases identical to TRBD1. J gave up 7 bases and V 7 bases, and 10 bases lay outside the gene matches. The length of the CDR3 is 14 residues. Germline V gives CDR1 LNHDA, CDR2 SQIVND (reference sequence). The CDR3 here is CASTVEGAGQPQHF. CDR3 coding DNA: TGTGCCAGTACCGTTGAGGGGGCAGGGCAGCCCCAGCATTTT.

This clone was seen at least ten times. This chain uses TRBV11-2 with TRBJ2-1; 11 bases are a match to TRBD2. Germline assignment: CDR1 SGHAT and CDR2 FQNNGV. With 5 bases clipped from V and 4 bases from J, the junction kept 4 bases outside the gene matches. The CDR3 contains 15 residues. Here the CDR3 DNA reads TGTGCCAGCAGCACGGGGACTAGCGGTTACAATGAGCAGTTCTTC. Its translation: CASSTGTSGYNEQFF.

This sequence joins TRBV15 and TRBJ1-2, with TRBD1 identical over 9 bases. V was pared by 0 bases and J by 7 bases, with 6 bases of the junction left unmatched. Germline V gene lookup returns CDR1 LNHNV and CDR2 YYDKDF (reference sequence). There are 15 residues in the CDR3. The chain's CDR3 is CATSREGQGSGGYTF. As DNA, the CDR3 is TGTGCCACCAGCAGAGAGGGACAGGGATCAGGTGGCTACACCTTC.

This clone was counted between two and nine times. The DNA of the CDR3 is TGTGCCTGGAGGCACCCCGGGACCCCCGAGCGGGGAGAAGCTTTCTTT. Amino acid sequence: CAWRHPGTPERGEAFF. The rearrangement joins TRBV30 to TRBJ1-1, with D tentatively TRBD1 (5 bases). Germline values: CDR1 GTSNPN, CDR2 SVGIG (reference sequence). The CDR3 runs 16 residues. V was pared by 3 bases and J by 8 bases, with 25 bases between.

This clone was counted between two and nine times. V gene TRBV28 combines with J gene TRBJ2-7; D is possibly TRBD1 (5 bases). The CDR3 contains 16 residues. CDR1 MDHEN and CDR2 SYDVKM come from the germline V gene. Trimming took 6 bases from V and 1 from J, leaving 19 bases between them. As DNA, the CDR3 is TGTGCCAGCAGAGACGCAACCAGGGCCTATTCCTACGAGCAGTACTTC. This gives the protein CASRDATRAYSYEQYF.

This clone occurred many times. The V gene is TRBV24-1, the J gene TRBJ2-3; perhaps TRBD2 as D (6 bases). Trimming took 10 bases from V and 2 from J, leaving 12 bases between them. The CDR3 is 13 amino acids. CDR1 is KGHDR, CDR2 SFDVKD, per germline. The DNA for the CDR3 is TGTGCCACAGCGGGTCGGTTCACAGATACGCAGTATTTT. Protein sequence: CATAGRFTDTQYF.

This clone was picked up many times. V gene TRBV6-6 combines with J gene TRBJ2-2; D not resolved. The CDR3 loop spans 12 amino acids. Trimming cost V 9 bases and J 4 bases, with 9 bases left between them. In germline, CDR1 is MNHNY, CDR2 SVGAGI (reference sequence). The CDR3 sequence is CASNRVTGELFF. CDR3 DNA sequence: TGTGCCAGTAACAGAGTCACCGGGGAGCTGTTTTTT.

This clone was seen ten or more times. This chain's CDR3 is CASSLFPYSPLHF. DNA for the CDR3: TGTGCCAGCAGTTTATTCCCATATTCACCCCTCCACTTT. The chain uses TRBV28 and TRBJ1-6; D unresolved. CDR3 length equals 13 residues. Germline V lookup: CDR1 MDHEN, CDR2 SYDVKM. Trimming removed 1 base from V and 8 bases from J, with 6 bases in between. Full variable domain (rest looked up from reference TRBV28 and TRBJ1-6): DVKVTQSSRYLVKRTGEKVFLECVQDMDHENMFWYRQDPGLGLRLIYFSYDVKMKEKGDIPEGYSVSREKKERFSLILESASTNQTSMYLCASSLFPYSPLHFGNGTRLTVT.

By sample fraction, this clone is medium-sized. This chain connects TRBV2 to TRBJ2-1; D is ambiguous. CDR3 length: 17 amino acids. The germline V gene encodes CDR1 SNHLY and CDR2 FYNNEI. Trimming cost V 3 bases and J 3 bases, with 18 bases left between them. The CDR3 coding sequence is TGTGCCAGCAGTGACCTAAGTGCAGGCGCGATCTACAATGAGCAGTTCTTC. Protein product: CASSDLSAGAIYNEQFF. The complete variable domain, with remaining parts taken from reference TRBV2 and TRBJ2-1, reads EPEVTQTPSHQVTQMGQEVILRCVPISNHLYFYWYRQILGQKVEFLVSFYNNEISEKSEIFDDQFSVERPDGSNFTLKIRSTKLEDSAMYFCASSDLSAGAIYNEQFFGPGTRLTVL.

This clone occurred many times. This chain uses TRBV12-3 or TRBV12-4 with TRBJ1-1, with D maybe TRBD1 (6 bases). The CDR3 totals 14 residues. V lost 7 bases and J 1 base, leaving 13 bases between the germline ends. This chain's CDR3 is CASTYDRKNTEAFF. CDR3 bases: TGTGCCAGCACCTATGACAGGAAGAACACTGAAGCTTTCTTT.

This clone was found many times. The chain is built from TRBV18 and TRBJ1-4, with 8 bases that match TRBD1. CDR1 is KGHSH and CDR2 is LQKENI in the germline V gene. The V gene end was trimmed by 1 base and the J gene end by 7 bases; junction bases not matched to a gene: 5. There are 15 residues in the CDR3. CDR3 in DNA: TGTGCCAGCTCACCACTAGACAGGGGAGGTGAAAAACTGTTTTTT. Its translation is CASSPLDRGGEKLFF. Together with reference TRBV18 and TRBJ1-4, the CDR3 gives the full variable domain: NAGVMQNPRHLVRRRGQEARLRCSPMKGHSHVYWYRQLPEEGLKFMVYLQKENIIDESGMPKERFSAEFPKEGPSILRIQQVVRGDSAAYFCASSPLDRGGEKLFFGSGTQLSVL.

This clone has a count of ten or more. The V and J genes are TRBV12-3 or TRBV12-4 and TRBJ1-6; TRBD1 aligns across 7 bases. The CDR3 sequence is 14 residues long. Trimming removed 6 bases from V and 7 bases from J; junction bases left unmatched: 6. CDR3 DNA: TGTGCCAGCAGCTTAAGACAGGGAAATTCACCCCTCCACTTT. This encodes CASSLRQGNSPLHF.

This clone came up many times. The chain employs TRBV18 and TRBJ1-2; possible D gene TRBD1, 6 bases. V shed 3 bases and J shed 4 bases, with 18 bases lying between them. Germline CDR1 and CDR2: KGHSH and LQKENI. The CDR3 sequence is 16 residues long. DNA for the CDR3: TGTGCCAGCTCACCGTCCCTACAGGGAAAAGGCTATGGCTACACCTTC. Translation gives CASSPSLQGKGYGYTF. Full variable domain (missing parts from reference TRBV18 and TRBJ1-2): NAGVMQNPRHLVRRRGQEARLRCSPMKGHSHVYWYRQLPEEGLKFMVYLQKENIIDESGMPKERFSAEFPKEGPSILRIQQVVRGDSAAYFCASSPSLQGKGYGYTFGSGTRLTVV.

The genes are TRBV5-1 and TRBJ2-6; tentatively, D is TRBD1 (5 bases). The V end lost 3 bases, the J end lost 1 base, and 14 bases lay between the germline ends. The CDR3 sequence is 17 residues long. Per germline, CDR1 SGHRS and CDR2 YFSETQ. CDR3 coding DNA: TGCGCCAGCAGCTCGGACAAAAGGGGATCTGGGGCCAACGTCCTGACTTTC. It yields the protein CASSSDKRGSGANVLTF.

The chain links TRBV7-2 to TRBJ2-7, with D unresolved. Germline assignment: CDR1 SGHTA and CDR2 FQGNSA. The CDR3 contains 13 residues. The V gene lost 2 bases and the J gene lost 1 base, with 6 bases spanning the gap. Written as DNA, the CDR3 is TGTGCCAGCAGCTTATTTCGGTCCTACGAGCAGTACTTC. Translated, it gives CASSLFRSYEQYF.

This clone was counted at least ten times. The V call is TRBV28, the J call TRBJ1-2, with D possibly matching TRBD1 (6 bases). Germline assignment: CDR1 MDHEN and CDR2 SYDVKM. V lost 2 bases to trimming and J lost 4 bases, with 11 bases between them. The CDR3 is made up of 14 amino acids. CDR3 sequence (DNA): TGTGCCAGCAGTTTAGGGCAGGGGCCCTATGGCTACACCTTC. Encoded protein: CASSLGQGPYGYTF.

The gene calls are TRBV30 and TRBJ2-5; 9 positions agree with TRBD2. Judging by the DNA end, TRBJ2-7 fits better; the J call may be wrong. This CDR3 is 15 amino acids long. CDR1 and CDR2 (germline): GTSNPN, SVGIG (reference sequence). CDR3: CAWSSSGKGSYEQYF. CDR3 sequence (DNA): TGTGCCTGGAGTTCTAGCGGGAAGGGATCCTACGAGCAGTACTTC.

This clone was found many times. This chain joins TRBV19 and TRBJ1-2; no firm D call. This CDR3 comprises 12 residues. Germline V gene lookup returns CDR1 LNHDA and CDR2 SQIVND (reference sequence). Trimming removed 6 bases from V and 5 bases from J, with 10 bases in between. The CDR3 sequence is CASRSGFYGYTF. The CDR3 DNA sequence: TGTGCCAGTAGATCGGGTTTTTATGGCTACACCTTC.

This clone was observed a few times. The chain uses TRBV11-2 and TRBJ1-1; 7 bases are a match to TRBD1. The CDR3 runs to 14 residues. V trimming: 5 bases; J trimming: 4 bases; junction bases outside the gene matches: 7. Looked up from germline, CDR1 is SGHAT and CDR2 is FQNNGV. The CDR3 region is CASSIDRAGTEAFF. The CDR3 DNA sequence: TGTGCCAGCAGCATCGACAGGGCGGGCACTGAAGCTTTCTTT.

In this sample, this clone turned up many times. The rearrangement joins TRBV6-6 to TRBJ1-4, with TRBD1 identical over 7 bases. After removal of 8 bases from V and 8 bases from J, the junction contained 5 bases not matched to a gene. CDR1 MNHNY and CDR2 SVGAGI come from the germline V gene (reference sequence). The CDR3 sequence is 12 residues long. The CDR3 DNA is TGTGCCAGCCGGGACAGAGACGAAAAACTGTTTTTT. Protein sequence: CASRDRDEKLFF.